A single sample is the source of the 2 T cell receptor beta chains below, sequenced in a study of graft-versus-host responses after intestinal transplantation. Here immunoSEQ multiplex PCR was the method, and the copy in TCRdb shows in-frame clones only, minus some. The sample includes 23,000 or so clones, approximately 40% of them seen just once. This material consisted of alloreactive CD4+ T cells from a mixed lymphocyte reaction culture, taken before intestinal transplant. Documented subset: CFSE-low proliferating T cells sorted from roughly 6-day pre-transplant mixed lymphocyte reaction (GvH or HvG direction). These receptors all come from a human patient who received an intestinal transplant.

The rearrangement links TRBV6-5 to TRBJ2-5, with 8 bases aligning to TRBD2. The CDR3 totals 14 residues. The germline CDR1 and CDR2 sequences are MNHEY and SVGAGI. The trim removed 6 bases at V and 4 bases at J, leaving 7 bases unmatched. The CDR3: CASSGLALRETQYF. The CDR3 DNA sequence: TGTGCCAGCAGCGGACTAGCCCTGCGAGAGACCCAGTACTTC.

This clone was found once. The genes are TRBV7-9 and TRBJ2-1; 8 bases agree with TRBD2. Per germline, CDR1 SEHNR and CDR2 FQNEAQ (reference sequence). The CDR3 totals 16 residues. The ends lost 5 bases at V and 6 bases at J; junction bases unmatched: 12. In DNA, the CDR3 is TGTGCCAGCAGCCCCGCCGGACTAGCTGAGGTCAATGAGCAGTTCTTC. It specifies CASSPAGLAEVNEQFF.